Described below is a single TCR beta chain sequence and its context. The sample comes from a study of blood T cell repertoires in COVID-19. Per the original data handling: Amplification of reference gene primers provided the estimated nucleated cell counts. TCRdb's copy holds only in-frame clones and misses some; the assay was immunoSEQ multiplex PCR. Clone size and the V and J calls come from that table; the DNA yielded D and trimming. The table lists 150,000 to 200,000 clones, 90% to 95% of them singletons. Patients of the Seattle cohort, enrolled during active infection, were followed longitudinally. This clonotype was sampled from a woman aged 60 to 75 with COVID-19, enrolled during active disease. The sequencing sample was made of peripheral blood.

In DNA, the CDR3 is TGTGCCAGCCGTCCCGGGACAGGGCGGTTGGGTGAAGCTTTCTTT. It codes for CASRPGTGRLGEAFF. This rearrangement joins TRBV18 to TRBJ1-1; 9 positions agree with TRBD1. Germline CDR1 is KGHSH and CDR2 is LQKENI. The CDR3 consists of 15 residues. V dropped 8 bases and J dropped 7; count of bases not matched to a gene: 14.